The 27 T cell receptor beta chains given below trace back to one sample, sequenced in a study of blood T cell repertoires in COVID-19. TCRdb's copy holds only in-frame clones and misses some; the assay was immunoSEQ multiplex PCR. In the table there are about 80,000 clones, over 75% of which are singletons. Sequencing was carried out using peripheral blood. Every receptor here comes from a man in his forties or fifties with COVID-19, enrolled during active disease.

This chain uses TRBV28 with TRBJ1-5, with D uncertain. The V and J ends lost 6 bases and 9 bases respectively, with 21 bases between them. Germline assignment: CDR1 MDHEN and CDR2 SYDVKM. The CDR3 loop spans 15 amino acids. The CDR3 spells CASSSSHTGRGPQHF. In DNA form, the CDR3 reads TGTGCCAGCAGCTCCTCCCACACCGGCCGGGGGCCCCAGCATTTT.

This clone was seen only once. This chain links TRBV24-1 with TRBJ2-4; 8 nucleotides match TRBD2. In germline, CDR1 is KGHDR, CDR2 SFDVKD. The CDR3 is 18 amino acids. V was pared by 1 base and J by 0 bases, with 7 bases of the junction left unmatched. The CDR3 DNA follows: TGTGCCACCAGTGATTTCGGACTAGCAAACCTAGCCAAAAACATTCAGTACTTC. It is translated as CATSDFGLANLAKNIQYF.

CDR3 in DNA: TGTGCCTGGACCCCGGGGTTGGGTGAAAAACTGTTTTTT. This gives the protein CAWTPGLGEKLFF. J is TRBJ1-4 and V is TRBV30, with D hard to call. Germline V gene data show CDR1 as GTSNPN and CDR2 as SVGIG (reference sequence). V lost 4 bases, J lost 7 bases, and 13 bases lay in between. The CDR3 spans 13 residues. The full variable domain, with the rest looked up from reference TRBV30 and TRBJ1-4, is SQTIHQWPATLVQPVGSPLSLECTVEGTSNPNLYWYRQAAGRGLQLLFYSVGIGQISSEVPQNLSASRPQDRQFILSSKKLLLSDSGFYLCAWTPGLGEKLFFGSGTQLSVL.

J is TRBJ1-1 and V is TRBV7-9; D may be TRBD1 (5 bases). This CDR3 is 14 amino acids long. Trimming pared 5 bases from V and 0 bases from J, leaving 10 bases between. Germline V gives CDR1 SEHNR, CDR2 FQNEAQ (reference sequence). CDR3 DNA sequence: TGTGCCAGCAGCCCGGGACTTATGAACACTGAAGCTTTCTTT. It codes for CASSPGLMNTEAFF. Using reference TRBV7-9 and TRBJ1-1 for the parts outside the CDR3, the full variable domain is DTGVSQNPRHKITKRGQNVTFRCDPISEHNRLYWYRQTLGQGPEFLTYFQNEAQLEKSRLLSDRFSAERPKGSFSTLEIQRTEQGDSAMYLCASSPGLMNTEAFFGQGTRLTVV.

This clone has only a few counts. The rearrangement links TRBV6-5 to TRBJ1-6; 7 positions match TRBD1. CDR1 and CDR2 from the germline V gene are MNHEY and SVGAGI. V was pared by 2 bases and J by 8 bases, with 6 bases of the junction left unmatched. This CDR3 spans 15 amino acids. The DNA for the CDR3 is TGTGCCAGCAGTTACGGGACAGTTTTTCATTCACCCCTCCACTTT. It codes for CASSYGTVFHSPLHF.

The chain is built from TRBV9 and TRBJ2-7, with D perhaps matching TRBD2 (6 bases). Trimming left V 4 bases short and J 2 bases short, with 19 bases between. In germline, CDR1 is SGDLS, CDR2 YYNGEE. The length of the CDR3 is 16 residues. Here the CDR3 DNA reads TGTGCCAGCAGCCCGACGGCTGTAGCGGCCCCCTACGAGCAGTACTTC. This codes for CASSPTAVAAPYEQYF.

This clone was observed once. DNA for the CDR3: TGTGCCAGCACCGGGACAGGGGCCAATCAGCCCCAGCATTTT. Its protein is CASTGTGANQPQHF. This chain uses TRBV28 with TRBJ1-5; 10 bases are a match to TRBD1. Trimming cost V 7 bases and J 3 bases; bases outside gene matches: 3. This CDR3 contains 14 residues. Germline values: CDR1 MDHEN, CDR2 SYDVKM. The complete variable domain, with remaining parts taken from reference TRBV28 and TRBJ1-5, reads DVKVTQSSRYLVKRTGEKVFLECVQDMDHENMFWYRQDPGLGLRLIYFSYDVKMKEKGDIPEGYSVSREKKERFSLILESASTNQTSMYLCASTGTGANQPQHFGDGTRLSIL.

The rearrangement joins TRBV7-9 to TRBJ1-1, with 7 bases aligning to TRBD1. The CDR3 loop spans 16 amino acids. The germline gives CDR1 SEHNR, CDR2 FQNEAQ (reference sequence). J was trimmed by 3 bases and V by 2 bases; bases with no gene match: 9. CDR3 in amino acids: CASSLNIGRGDTEAFF. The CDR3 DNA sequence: TGTGCCAGCAGCTTAAACATAGGCAGGGGGGACACTGAAGCTTTCTTT.

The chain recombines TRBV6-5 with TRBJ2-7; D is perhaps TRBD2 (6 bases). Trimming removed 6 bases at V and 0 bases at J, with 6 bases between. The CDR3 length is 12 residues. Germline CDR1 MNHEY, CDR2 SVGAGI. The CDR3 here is CASSGSSYEQYF. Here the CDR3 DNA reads TGTGCCAGCAGCGGGAGCTCCTACGAGCAGTACTTC.

For the CDR3, the DNA is TGCGCCAGCAGCCGAGATCCGGGACAGGGCACCTACGAGCAGTACTTC. Protein product: CASSRDPGQGTYEQYF. The chain links TRBV4-1 to TRBJ2-7; 9 bases are a match to TRBD1. Germline assignment: CDR1 MGHRA and CDR2 YSYEKL. This CDR3 spans 16 amino acids. V dropped 4 bases and J dropped 2; count of bases not matched to a gene: 9.

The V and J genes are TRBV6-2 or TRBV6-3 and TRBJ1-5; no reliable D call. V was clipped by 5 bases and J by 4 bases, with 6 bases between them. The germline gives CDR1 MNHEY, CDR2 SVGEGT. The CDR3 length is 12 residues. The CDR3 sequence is CASSPPNQPQHF. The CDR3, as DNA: TGTGCCAGCAGTCCCCCGAATCAGCCCCAGCATTTT.

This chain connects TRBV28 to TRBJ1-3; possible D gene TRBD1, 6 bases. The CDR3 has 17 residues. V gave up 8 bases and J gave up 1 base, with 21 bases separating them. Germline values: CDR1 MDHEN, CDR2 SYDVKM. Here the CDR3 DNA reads TGTGCCAGCCTTTACCCAAGGACAGTCCCTTCTGGAAACACCATATATTTT. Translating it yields CASLYPRTVPSGNTIYF.

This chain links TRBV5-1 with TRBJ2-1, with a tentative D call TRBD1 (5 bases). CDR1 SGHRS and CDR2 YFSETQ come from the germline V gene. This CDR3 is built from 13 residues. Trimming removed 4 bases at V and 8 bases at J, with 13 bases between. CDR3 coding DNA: TGCGCCAGCAGCCCCCCGACCAGGGATGAGCAGTTCTTC. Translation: CASSPPTRDEQFF.

The CDR3, as DNA: TGTGCCAGCAGCCCGGGGGGGACTAGCGGAGATACGCAGTATTTT. Translating gives CASSPGGTSGDTQYF. The V and J genes are TRBV11-3 and TRBJ2-3; 11 nucleotides match TRBD2. The CDR3 covers 15 residues. Germline V CDR1 and CDR2: SGHNT, YENEEA. The V gene end was trimmed by 5 bases and the J gene end by 5 bases; junction bases not matched to a gene: 6.

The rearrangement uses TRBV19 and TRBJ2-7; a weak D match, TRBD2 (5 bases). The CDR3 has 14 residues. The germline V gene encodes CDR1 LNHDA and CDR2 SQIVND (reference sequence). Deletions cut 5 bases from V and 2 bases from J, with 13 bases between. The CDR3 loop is CASSPGWGTYEQYF. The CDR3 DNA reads TGTGCCAGTAGTCCGGGGTGGGGAACCTACGAGCAGTACTTC.

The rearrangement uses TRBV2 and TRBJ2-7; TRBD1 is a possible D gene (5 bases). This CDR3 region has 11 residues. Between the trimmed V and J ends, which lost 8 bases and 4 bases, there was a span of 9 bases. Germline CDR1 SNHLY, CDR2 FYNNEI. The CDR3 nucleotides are TGTGCCAGCGGGGCCGTTTACGAGCAGTACTTC. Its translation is CASGAVYEQYF.

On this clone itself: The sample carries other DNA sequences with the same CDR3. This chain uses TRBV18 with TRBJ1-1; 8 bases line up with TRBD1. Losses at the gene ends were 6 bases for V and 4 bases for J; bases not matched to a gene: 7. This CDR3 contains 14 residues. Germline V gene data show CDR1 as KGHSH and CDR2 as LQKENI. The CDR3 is CASSPQGAGTEAFF. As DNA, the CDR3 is TGTGCCAGCTCGCCTCAGGGGGCCGGCACTGAAGCTTTCTTT.

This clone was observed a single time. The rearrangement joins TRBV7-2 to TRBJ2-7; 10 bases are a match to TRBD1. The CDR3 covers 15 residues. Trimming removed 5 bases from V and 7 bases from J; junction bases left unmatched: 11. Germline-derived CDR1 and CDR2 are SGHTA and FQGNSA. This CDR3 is CASSLSGTGVVEQYF. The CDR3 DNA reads TGTGCCAGCAGCCTCTCCGGGACAGGGGTTGTTGAGCAGTACTTC.

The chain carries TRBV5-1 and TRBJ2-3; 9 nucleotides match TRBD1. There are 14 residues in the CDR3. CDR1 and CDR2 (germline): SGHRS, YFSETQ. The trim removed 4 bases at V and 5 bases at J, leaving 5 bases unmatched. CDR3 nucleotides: TGCGCCAGCAGCGTACAGGGGGCGCGAGATACGCAGTATTTT. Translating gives CASSVQGARDTQYF.

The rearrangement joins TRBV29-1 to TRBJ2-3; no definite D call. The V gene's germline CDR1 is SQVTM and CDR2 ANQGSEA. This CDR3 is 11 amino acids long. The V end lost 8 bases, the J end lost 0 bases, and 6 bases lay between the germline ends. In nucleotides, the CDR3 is TGCAGCATACAGAGCACAGATACGCAGTATTTT. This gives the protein CSIQSTDTQYF.

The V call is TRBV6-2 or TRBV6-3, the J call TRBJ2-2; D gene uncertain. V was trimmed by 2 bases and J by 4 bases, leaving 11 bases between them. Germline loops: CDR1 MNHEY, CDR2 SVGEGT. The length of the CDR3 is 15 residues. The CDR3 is CASSYTDTSTGELFF. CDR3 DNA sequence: TGTGCCAGCAGTTACACTGACACTTCCACCGGGGAGCTGTTTTTT.

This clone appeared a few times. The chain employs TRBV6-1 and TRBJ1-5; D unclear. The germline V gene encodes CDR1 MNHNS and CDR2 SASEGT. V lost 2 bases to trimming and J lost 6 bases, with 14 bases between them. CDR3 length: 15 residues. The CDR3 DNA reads TGTGCCAGCAGTGAAACACGGGTCGAGGTTCAGCCCCAGCATTTT. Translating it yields CASSETRVEVQPQHF.

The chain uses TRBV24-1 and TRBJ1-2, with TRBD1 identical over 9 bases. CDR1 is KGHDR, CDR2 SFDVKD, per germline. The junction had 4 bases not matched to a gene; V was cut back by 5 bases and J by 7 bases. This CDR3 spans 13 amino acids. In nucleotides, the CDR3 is TGTGCCACCAGTGTCGGACAGGGGTCTGGCTACACCTTC. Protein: CATSVGQGSGYTF.

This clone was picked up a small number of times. CDR3 in amino acids: CASSIEAGRFNQPQHF. As DNA, the CDR3 is TGTGCCAGTAGTATAGAGGCGGGACGCTTCAATCAGCCCCAGCATTTT. This chain connects TRBV19 to TRBJ1-5, with D tentatively TRBD1 (5 bases). Germline CDR1 reads LNHDA; CDR2 reads SQIVND (reference sequence). The CDR3 totals 16 residues. Trimming left V 0 bases short and J 3 bases short, with 12 bases between.

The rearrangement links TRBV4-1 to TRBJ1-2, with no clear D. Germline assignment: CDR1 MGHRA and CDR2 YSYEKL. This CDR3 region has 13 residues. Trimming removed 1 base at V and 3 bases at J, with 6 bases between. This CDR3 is CASSQGEDYGYTF. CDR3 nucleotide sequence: TGCGCCAGCAGCCAAGGAGAAGACTATGGCTACACCTTC.

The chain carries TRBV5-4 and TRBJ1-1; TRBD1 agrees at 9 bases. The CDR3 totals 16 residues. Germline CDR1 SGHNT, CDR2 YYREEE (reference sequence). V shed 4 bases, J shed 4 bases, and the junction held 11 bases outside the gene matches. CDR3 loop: CASSPRGDREVTEAFF. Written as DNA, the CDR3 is TGTGCCAGCAGCCCGAGAGGGGACAGGGAGGTCACTGAAGCTTTCTTT.

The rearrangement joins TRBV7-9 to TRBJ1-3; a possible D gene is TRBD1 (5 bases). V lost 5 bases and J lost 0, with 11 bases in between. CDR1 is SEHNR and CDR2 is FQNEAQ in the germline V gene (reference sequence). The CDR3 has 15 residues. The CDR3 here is CASSLGTNSGNTIYF. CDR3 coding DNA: TGTGCCAGCAGCCTTGGGACTAACTCTGGAAACACCATATATTTT.